This TCR beta chain was identified in a study of CD8+ T cells in alopecia areata. Study-wide findings and caveats: Against the mouse data, patients shared TCRs less clearly, possibly for HLA reasons.

The sorting of PBMCs gave CD4+ and CD8+ T cells. In each case, RNA was isolated and then reverse transcribed into cDNA as the sequencing template. The assay was immunoSEQ multiplex PCR, and TCRdb's table has in-frame clones only and misses some. The sample holds about 140,000 clones, 45% to 60% seen once. Turning to this clone: Its specificity is unknown.

V gave up 8 bases and J gave up 5 bases; unmatched junction bases: 6. The germline gives CDR1 KGHSH, CDR2 LQKENI. The CDR3 consists of 12 residues. The sequencing used CD4+ T cells sorted from blood, collected at week 0. The chain recombines TRBV18 with TRBJ2-7, with 7 bases lining up with TRBD1. The TCR was taken from a human donor with alopecia areata. DNA for the CDR3: TGTGCCAGCAAGGACAGGAACCACGAGCAGTACTTC. Translated: CASKDRNHEQYF.